The 29 T cell receptor beta chains reported below all come from one sample, sequenced in a study of patients and donors after allogeneic stem cell transplantation. TCRdb processed the RT-PCR reads anew with MiXCR; each CDR3 protein has one entry. Of over 350,000 distinct CDR3 sequences detected, 16% appear once; the ten largest clones hold 7.2%. Input material: blood, either unsorted or a sorted T cell fraction (not recorded which). These receptor sequences come from a human donor who was either an allogeneic HSCT recipient or a stem cell or donor lymphocyte infusion donor (not recorded which). It is not recorded whose cells these are; they may come from a transplant donor.

The rearrangement joins TRBV4-2 to TRBJ1-1, with TRBD1 as a possible D gene (5 bases). CDR3 size: 13 residues. The V gene lost 4 bases and the J gene lost 5 bases, with 11 bases spanning the gap. The germline CDR1 and CDR2 sequences are LGHNA and YNFKEQ. CDR3 sequence reads: CASSLQVLTEAFF. The CDR3 DNA reads as TGTGCCAGCAGCCTACAGGTTCTAACTGAAGCTTTCTTT.

This clonotype was observed at least ten times. This chain links TRBV12-3 or TRBV12-4 with TRBJ2-3; D unclear. The CDR3 covers 12 residues. V shed 6 bases and J shed 0 bases, with 4 bases lying between them. The CDR3 bases are TGTGCCAGCAGGGATAGCACAGATACGCAGTATTTT. Amino acids: CASRDSTDTQYF.

In its sample, this clonotype was seen a few times. V gene TRBV7-9 combines with J gene TRBJ1-2; 11 bases agree with TRBD1. Germline V gene lookup returns CDR1 SEHNR and CDR2 FQNEAQ (reference sequence). This CDR3 comprises 15 residues. V lost 5 bases, J lost 6 bases, and 8 bases stayed unmatched. In DNA form, the CDR3 reads TGTGCCAGCAGCCCCCCCGGGACAGGGGGGAATGGCTACACCTTC. Its translation is CASSPPGTGGNGYTF.

The V and J genes are TRBV12-3 or TRBV12-4 and TRBJ2-5, with D perhaps given as TRBD1 or TRBD2 (5 bases each). This CDR3 has 12 amino acids. V lost 7 bases, J lost 5 bases, and 11 bases lay in between. CDR3 sequence (DNA): TGTGCCAGCAACACTAGGGGCGAGACCCAGTACTTC. This encodes CASNTRGETQYF.

The chain uses TRBV7-3 and TRBJ1-1; the D gene is possibly TRBD1 (6 bases). CDR3 length: 16 residues. The V end was cut by 5 bases, the J end by 4 bases, with 20 bases between. Germline V gene sequence: CDR1 SGHTA, CDR2 FQGTGA. The CDR3 here is CASSAGPRGSGTEAFF. The CDR3 region has the DNA TGTGCCAGCAGCGCCGGCCCGAGGGGGTCGGGCACTGAAGCTTTCTTT.

DNA of the CDR3: TGCGCCAGCGGGGTTTATAAGAACACTGAAGCTTTCTTT. This gives the protein CASGVYKNTEAFF. The chain links TRBV5-1 to TRBJ1-1, with no clear D. This CDR3 spans 13 amino acids. The germline V gene encodes CDR1 SGHRS and CDR2 YFSETQ. Between the trimmed V and J ends, which lost 7 bases and 1 base, there was a span of 11 bases.

The rearrangement joins TRBV7-9 to TRBJ2-1, with D unclear. The CDR3 contains 15 residues. Trimming removed 3 bases from V and 7 bases from J, with 16 bases in between. Germline V lookup: CDR1 SEHNR, CDR2 FQNEAQ (reference sequence). CDR3 in amino acids: CASSFNPGRGNEQFF. The CDR3 DNA reads as TGTGCCAGCAGCTTTAACCCGGGTCGTGGTAATGAGCAGTTCTTC.

This chain links TRBV6-6 with TRBJ1-1, with a weak D call TRBD1 (5 bases). CDR1 MNHNY and CDR2 SVGAGI come from the germline V gene (reference sequence). The CDR3 is 13 residues long. V lost 8 bases and J lost 1, with 11 bases in between. The CDR3 loop reads CASAYQGNTEAFF. In DNA, the CDR3 is TGTGCCAGCGCCTATCAGGGGAACACTGAAGCTTTCTTT.

The sample holds a few counts of this clonotype. The chain employs TRBV3-1 and TRBJ1-5; D remains unclear. This CDR3 has 14 residues. Deletions cut 1 base from V and 4 bases from J, with 8 bases between. CDR1 and CDR2 (germline): LGHDT, YNNKEL (reference sequence). The CDR3: CASSQGQSNQPQHF. CDR3 nucleotide sequence: TGTGCCAGCAGCCAAGGGCAGTCGAATCAGCCCCAGCATTTT.

The sample holds a few counts of this clonotype. The V gene is TRBV9, the J gene TRBJ2-5, with TRBD2 as a possible D gene (7 bases). The CDR3 sequence is 15 residues long. Trimming removed 0 bases from V and 4 bases from J, with 13 bases in between. Germline lookup yields CDR1 SGDLS and CDR2 YYNGEE. For the CDR3, the DNA is TGTGCCAGCAGCGTAGTGGGGGGGCTGAGAGAGACCCAGTACTTC. Amino acids: CASSVVGGLRETQYF.

This clonotype was recorded a few times. The chain has TRBV29-1 and TRBJ2-1, with 9 nucleotides matching TRBD2. The CDR3 covers 16 residues. CDR1 SQVTM and CDR2 ANQGSEA come from the germline V gene. The trim removed 4 bases at V and 1 base at J, leaving 8 bases unmatched. DNA for the CDR3: TGCAGCGTTGGGGTAGCGGGGGTGCCGTCCTACAATGAGCAGTTCTTC. The encoded protein is CSVGVAGVPSYNEQFF.

This clonotype was seen many times. This chain uses TRBV4-2 with TRBJ1-1; 7 positions agree with TRBD1. The length of the CDR3 is 14 residues. V was pared by 8 bases and J by 1 base, with 7 bases of the junction left unmatched. CDR1 is LGHNA and CDR2 is YNFKEQ in the germline V gene. CDR3 sequence: CASRGDSQNTEAFF. Here the CDR3 DNA reads TGTGCCAGCCGGGGGGACAGCCAGAACACTGAAGCTTTCTTT.

This clonotype has only a few counts. The rearrangement uses TRBV9 and TRBJ2-3, with D tentatively TRBD1 or TRBD2 (5 bases each). The V gene's germline CDR1 is SGDLS and CDR2 YYNGEE. CDR3 length: 13 residues. V was shortened by 0 bases and J by 9 bases, with 11 bases between the two germline ends. In DNA, the CDR3 is TGTGCCAGCAGCGTAGGGGGACCCCACACGCAGTATTTT. As protein: CASSVGGPHTQYF.

The chain carries TRBV4-2 and TRBJ2-3; D is undetermined. The CDR3 totals 14 residues. Trimming removed 6 bases from V and 0 bases from J, with 10 bases in between. Germline CDR1 is LGHNA and CDR2 is YNFKEQ. The CDR3 here is CASSGRASTDTQYF. Here the CDR3 DNA reads TGTGCCAGCAGTGGACGGGCCAGCACAGATACGCAGTATTTT.

The rearrangement uses TRBV9 and TRBJ1-3, with a tentative D call TRBD1 (5 bases). With 4 bases removed from V and 0 bases from J, the gap between germline ends came to 17 bases. CDR1 and CDR2 from the germline V gene are SGDLS and YYNGEE. The CDR3 length is 17 residues. As DNA, the CDR3 is TGTGCCAGCAGCCCGCGGGGCTTACTTGTCTCTGGAAACACCATATATTTT. This encodes CASSPRGLLVSGNTIYF.

Ten or more counts support this clonotype. The rearrangement links TRBV7-2 to TRBJ2-3, with TRBD2 identical over 8 bases. This CDR3 contains 15 residues. Germline CDR1 SGHTA, CDR2 FQGNSA. Germline trimming cut 4 bases from V and 2 bases from J; bases unmatched to any gene: 5. The CDR3 loop is CASSSRAGVTDTQYF. The CDR3 DNA reads as TGTGCCAGCAGCTCGCGAGCGGGAGTCACAGATACGCAGTATTTT.

The chain employs TRBV24-1 and TRBJ1-2, with unresolved D. Germline-derived CDR1 and CDR2 are KGHDR and SFDVKD. V shed 11 bases and J shed 4 bases, with 10 bases lying between them. The CDR3 has 11 amino acids. The CDR3 protein is CAITEIYGYTF. The CDR3 region has the DNA TGTGCCATCACAGAGATCTATGGCTACACCTTC.

This clonotype was seen repeatedly, ten times or more. The chain combines TRBV7-2 with TRBJ2-7; TRBD1 matches 9 bases. With V trimmed by 0 bases and J by 6 bases, 12 bases remained unmatched. The germline V gene encodes CDR1 SGHTA and CDR2 FQGNSA. This CDR3 is built from 17 residues. The CDR3 reads CASSLAPPGTGLGEQYF. CDR3 bases: TGTGCCAGCAGCTTAGCACCCCCCGGGACAGGGTTGGGCGAGCAGTACTTC.

This clonotype was recorded a few times. The rearrangement links TRBV5-1 to TRBJ2-1, with TRBD2 identical over 12 bases. The V gene end was trimmed by 3 bases and the J gene end by 7 bases; junction bases not matched to a gene: 5. Germline assignment: CDR1 SGHRS and CDR2 YFSETQ. CDR3 length: 15 residues. The CDR3 DNA is TGCGCCAGCAGCTCTTCTAGCGGGGGGGCGAATGAGCAGTTCTTC. This encodes CASSSSSGGANEQFF.

In this sample, this clonotype turned up a few times. The rearrangement uses TRBV15 and TRBJ1-1; D unresolved. CDR1 is LNHNV, CDR2 YYDKDF, per germline (reference sequence). CDR3 length equals 16 residues. Trimming removed 0 bases from V and 0 bases from J, with 11 bases in between. In DNA, the CDR3 is TGTGCCACCAGCAGAGAACGGGTGATCATGAACACTGAAGCTTTCTTT. Its translation: CATSRERVIMNTEAFF.

This clonotype was counted between two and nine times. The CDR3, as DNA: TGTGCCAGCAGCTTGACAGTTCATCAGCCCCAGCATTTT. It specifies CASSLTVHQPQHF. The rearrangement links TRBV5-6 to TRBJ1-5; D unclear. CDR1 SGHDT and CDR2 YYEEEE come from the germline V gene. Between the trimmed V and J ends, which lost 1 base and 5 bases, there was a span of 7 bases. This CDR3 contains 13 residues.

This clonotype has only a few counts. This chain joins TRBV3-1 and TRBJ2-7; the D gene is possibly TRBD2 (5 bases). The CDR3 loop spans 16 amino acids. Germline values: CDR1 LGHDT, CDR2 YNNKEL (reference sequence). The germline V and J ends were trimmed by 2 bases and 4 bases, with 18 bases remaining between them. The CDR3 is CASSQYLGLVVYEQYF. The CDR3 bases are TGTGCCAGCAGCCAATATCTTGGACTTGTAGTTTACGAGCAGTACTTC.

This clonotype was detected ten times or more. The V and J genes are TRBV12-3 or TRBV12-4 and TRBJ2-5, with a weak D call TRBD2 (6 bases). The CDR3 loop spans 15 amino acids. V shed 2 bases and J shed 2 bases, with 12 bases lying between them. The chain's CDR3 is CASSLHRERQETQYF. The CDR3 DNA sequence: TGTGCCAGCAGTTTACATCGGGAGCGGCAAGAGACCCAGTACTTC.

The CDR3 loop reads CAWEALAGIETQYF. The CDR3 DNA is TGTGCCTGGGAAGCGCTAGCGGGCATAGAGACCCAGTACTTC. The chain recombines TRBV30 with TRBJ2-5; 8 bases fit TRBD2. Unmatched junction bases numbered 9, after V lost 5 bases and J lost 4 bases. The CDR3 totals 14 residues. Germline lookup yields CDR1 GTSNPN and CDR2 SVGIG (reference sequence).

This clonotype was picked up a small number of times. The chain is built from TRBV4-3 and TRBJ2-6; D not resolved. CDR1 is LGHNA, CDR2 YSLEER, per germline. CDR3 length: 15 residues. The V and J ends lost 0 bases and 2 bases respectively, with 5 bases between them. This CDR3 is CASSQEPTGANVLTF. The DNA for the CDR3 is TGCGCCAGCAGCCAAGAACCTACTGGGGCCAACGTCCTGACTTTC.

This rearrangement joins TRBV7-9 to TRBJ1-5, with TRBD1 as a possible D gene (5 bases). Germline-derived CDR1 and CDR2 are SEHNR and FQNEAQ (reference sequence). The length of the CDR3 is 15 residues. The V end was cut by 3 bases, the J end by 7 bases, with 16 bases between. In DNA form, the CDR3 reads TGTGCCAGCAGCTTGGGGAGGAGGGACGAACAGCCCCAGCATTTT. Its protein is CASSLGRRDEQPQHF.

This clonotype was seen ten or more times. V and J are TRBV7-2 and TRBJ1-2; the D gene is possibly TRBD1 (5 bases). With 7 bases removed from V and 7 bases from J, the gap between germline ends came to 16 bases. The CDR3 contains 13 residues. Germline loops: CDR1 SGHTA, CDR2 FQGNSA. CDR3 in DNA: TGTGCCAGCACGACAGACACCTCTATTGGCTACACCTTC. It yields the protein CASTTDTSIGYTF.

The genes are TRBV7-9 and TRBJ2-7; D is undetermined. Germline loops: CDR1 SEHNR, CDR2 FQNEAQ (reference sequence). The CDR3 runs to 12 residues. V lost 4 bases to trimming and J lost 7 bases, with 11 bases between them. CDR3 loop: CASSSTNWEQYF. In DNA, the CDR3 is TGTGCCAGCAGCTCAACCAACTGGGAGCAGTACTTC.

The table lists this clonotype with a few counts. This chain connects TRBV2 to TRBJ2-1; 11 bases are shared with TRBD2. V shed 8 bases and J 0 bases; nucleotides not matched to a gene: 15. Per the germline V gene, CDR1 is SNHLY and CDR2 is FYNNEI. The CDR3 runs to 19 residues. The CDR3 coding sequence is TGTGCCAGCCAGTCCCCAAGTAGCGGGAGGGCCTTCTCCTACAATGAGCAGTTCTTC. Protein product: CASQSPSSGRAFSYNEQFF.